This TCR beta chain is from a study of blood T cells in healthy people across ages. Using a J-beta primer mix together with a sample-barcoded 5' primer, a second PCR was run for roughly 6 to 11 cycles. Tagging of each cDNA molecule was performed by a template-switch adaptor with 12 random nucleotides. At least 3 million CDR3-containing paired-end reads were obtained per sample. TCRdb processed the 5' RACE reads anew with MiXCR; each CDR3 protein has one entry. This table has 710,000 or so distinct CDR3 sequences, approximately 31% appearing once. To note about this clonotype: Antigen specificity is unknown.

V gave up 5 bases and J gave up 0 bases, with 14 bases separating them. Germline CDR1 and CDR2: LNHDA and SQIVND (reference sequence). The CDR3 runs to 16 residues. Whole-study results and caveats: Age showed a roughly linear inverse relationship with TCR beta diversity per million T cells. Relative to aged donors, long-lived donors carried more naive CD4+ cells and displayed higher diversity.

The chain couples TRBV19 to TRBJ2-1; possible D gene TRBD1, 5 bases. This TCR was sampled from a woman at least 80 years old in good health. Source material: blood. In nucleotides, the CDR3 is TGTGCCAGTAGTCCCCACCTAGACAGCTCCTACAATGAGCAGTTCTTC. Protein: CASSPHLDSSYNEQFF.